This TCR beta chain is from a study of CD8 T cells in Susac syndrome. Random-hexamer reverse transcription was applied to about 0.45 to 1 ug RNA. The TCR beta CDR3 was amplified by immunoSEQ multiplex PCR across 54 Vbeta, 13 Jbeta. TCRdb independently ran MiXCR on the immunoSEQ multiplex PCR reads; one entry per CDR3 protein. The sample has around 80,000 distinct CDR3 sequences, about 93% seen once. Germline V gene data show CDR1 as SGHRS and CDR2 as YFSETQ. The CDR3 has 16 residues. J was trimmed by 3 bases and V by 4 bases; bases with no gene match: 11. Sequencing used CD8+ T cells from PBMCs. The chain employs TRBV5-1 and TRBJ1-2; 8 positions agree with TRBD1. The source of this sequence is a human donor in good health. CDR3 region: CASSLRGQGGDYGYTF. The CDR3 nucleotides are TGCGCCAGCAGCCTACGAGGACAGGGTGGGGACTATGGCTACACCTTC.